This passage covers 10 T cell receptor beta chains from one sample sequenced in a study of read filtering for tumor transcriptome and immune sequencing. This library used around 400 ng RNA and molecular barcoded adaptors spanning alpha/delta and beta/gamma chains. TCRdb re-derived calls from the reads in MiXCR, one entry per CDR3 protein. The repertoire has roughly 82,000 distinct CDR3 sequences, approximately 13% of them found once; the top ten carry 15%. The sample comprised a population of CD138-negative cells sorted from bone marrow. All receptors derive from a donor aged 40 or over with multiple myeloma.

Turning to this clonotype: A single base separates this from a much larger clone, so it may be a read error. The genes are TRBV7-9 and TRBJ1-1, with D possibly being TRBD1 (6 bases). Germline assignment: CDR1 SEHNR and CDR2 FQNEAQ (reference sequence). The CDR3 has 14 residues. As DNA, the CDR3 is TGTGCCAGCGGCTTAGCCCTTCGGGGGGCGGCAGCTTTCTTT. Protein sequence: CASGLALRGAAAFF.

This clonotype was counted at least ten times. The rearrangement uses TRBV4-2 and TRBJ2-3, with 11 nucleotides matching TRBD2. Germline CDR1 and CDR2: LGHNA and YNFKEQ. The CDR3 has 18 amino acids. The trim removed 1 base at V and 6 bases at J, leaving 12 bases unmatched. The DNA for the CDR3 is TGTGCCAGCAGCCAAGGGGACCTAGCGGGAGGCCCCAGGGATACGCAGTATTTT. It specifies CASSQGDLAGGPRDTQYF.

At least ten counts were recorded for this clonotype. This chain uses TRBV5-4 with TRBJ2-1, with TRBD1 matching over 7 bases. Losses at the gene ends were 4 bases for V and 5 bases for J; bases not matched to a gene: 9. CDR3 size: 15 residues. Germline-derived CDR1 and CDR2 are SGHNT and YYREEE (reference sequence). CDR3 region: CASSLGQSRDNEQFF. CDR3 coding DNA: TGTGCCAGCAGCCTGGGACAGTCGAGAGACAATGAGCAGTTCTTC.

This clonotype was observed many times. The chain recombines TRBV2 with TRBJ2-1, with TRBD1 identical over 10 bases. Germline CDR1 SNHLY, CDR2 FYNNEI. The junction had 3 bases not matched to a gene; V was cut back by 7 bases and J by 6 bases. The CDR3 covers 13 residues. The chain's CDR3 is CASKGTGVNEQFF. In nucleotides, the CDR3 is TGTGCCAGCAAGGGGACAGGGGTCAATGAGCAGTTCTTC. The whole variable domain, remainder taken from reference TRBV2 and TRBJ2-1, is EPEVTQTPSHQVTQMGQEVILRCVPISNHLYFYWYRQILGQKVEFLVSFYNNEISEKSEIFDDQFSVERPDGSNFTLKIRSTKLEDSAMYFCASKGTGVNEQFFGPGTRLTVL.

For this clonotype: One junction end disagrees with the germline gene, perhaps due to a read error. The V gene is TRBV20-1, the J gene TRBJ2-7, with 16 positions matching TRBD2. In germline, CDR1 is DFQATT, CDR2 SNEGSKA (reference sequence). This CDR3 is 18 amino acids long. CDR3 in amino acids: CGARPSGTSGRESCEQYF. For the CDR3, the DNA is TGCGGTGCTAGACCCTCCGGGACTAGCGGGAGGGAATCCTGCGAGCAGTACTTC.

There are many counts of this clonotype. The CDR3 DNA follows: TGCGCCAGCAGGGGGACGAACACCGGGGAGCTGTTTTTT. It encodes CASRGTNTGELFF. The V and J genes are TRBV10-1 and TRBJ2-2; D unclear. From germline, CDR1 is WNHNN and CDR2 SYGVQD (reference sequence). Trimming took off 6 bases at V and 0 bases at J, with 5 bases between the two ends. The CDR3 is 13 residues long.

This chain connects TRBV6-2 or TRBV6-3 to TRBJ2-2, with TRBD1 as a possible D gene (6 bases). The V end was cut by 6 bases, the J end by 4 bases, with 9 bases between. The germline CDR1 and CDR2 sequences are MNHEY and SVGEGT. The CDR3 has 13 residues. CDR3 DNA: TGTGCCAGCAGAAACAGGGCCACCGGGGAGCTGTTTTTT. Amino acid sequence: CASRNRATGELFF.

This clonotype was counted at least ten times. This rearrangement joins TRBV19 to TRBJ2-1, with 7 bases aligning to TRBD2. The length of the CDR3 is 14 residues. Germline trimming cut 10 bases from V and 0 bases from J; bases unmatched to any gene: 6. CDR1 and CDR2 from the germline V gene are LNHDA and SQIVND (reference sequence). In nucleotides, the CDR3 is TGTGCCACCGGGGAGCGGGGCTCCTACAATGAGCAGTTCTTC. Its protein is CATGERGSYNEQFF. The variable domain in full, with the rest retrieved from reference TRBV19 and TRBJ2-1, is DGGITQSPKYLFRKEGQNVTLSCEQNLNHDAMYWYRQDPGQGLRLIYYSQIVNDFQKGDIAEGYSVSREKKESFPLTVTSAQKNPTAFYLCATGERGSYNEQFFGPGTRLTVL.

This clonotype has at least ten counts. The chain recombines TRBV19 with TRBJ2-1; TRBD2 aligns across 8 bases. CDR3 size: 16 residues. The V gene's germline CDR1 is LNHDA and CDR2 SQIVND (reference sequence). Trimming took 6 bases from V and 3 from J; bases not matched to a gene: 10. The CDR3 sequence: CASRTGKLADYNEQFF. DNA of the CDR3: TGTGCCAGTAGAACCGGCAAACTAGCGGACTACAATGAGCAGTTCTTC.

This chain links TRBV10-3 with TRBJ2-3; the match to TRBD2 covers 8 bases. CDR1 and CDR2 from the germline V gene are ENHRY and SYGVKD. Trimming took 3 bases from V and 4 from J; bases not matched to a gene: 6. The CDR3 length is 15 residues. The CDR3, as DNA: TGTGCCATCAGTGACCCGAGCGGGAGTGCAGATACGCAGTATTTT. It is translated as CAISDPSGSADTQYF.